The entry that follows covers one TCR beta chain sequence. The target antigen is unknown. TCRdb's table, derived via immunoSEQ multiplex PCR, lists solely in-frame clones and lacks some. The sample gives around 50,000 clones, approximately 76% of which show up once; 12% is in the top ten. The sample belongs to a study of PD-1 blockade in classical Hodgkin lymphoma. Study as a whole: Once every 2 weeks, patients received intravenous nivolumab at 3 mg/kg. Study-level points and caveats: Patients who responded completely had about the same baseline diversity as newly diagnosed patients.

Stated time point: cycle 4 day 1 (C4D1), after 5 to 7 weeks of nivolumab. With no exception, relapse followed autologous stem cell transplantation in all patients, and brentuximab vedotin exposure varied. The CDR3 length is 15 residues. Looked up from germline, CDR1 is SGHTA and CDR2 is FQGNSA. V lost 3 bases, J lost 0 bases, and 9 bases lay in between. The receptor comes from a human donor with classical Hodgkin lymphoma. The V call is TRBV7-2, the J call TRBJ2-1; D is unresolved. This specimen consisted of peripheral blood mononuclear cells (PBMCs), obtained before the fourth cycle of nivolumab. As DNA, the CDR3 is TGTGCCAGCAGCTTTAGCCCATACTCCTACAATGAGCAGTTCTTC. It encodes CASSFSPYSYNEQFF.